This T cell receptor (beta chain) was obtained from a study of cytomegalovirus exposure and HLA in healthy donors (dated by TCRdb to about 2017). Concerning the study at large: According to an earlier analysis of 450 to 650 of the donors, roughly 180 million T cells yielded roughly 110 million unique TCR beta sequences and 276 Gb of sequence data. Roughly 320 gigabases of sequencing data and 91 million or so unique TCR sequences made up an early release that covered around 640 HLA-typed donors. Among the approximately 400 genotyped donors, under 90% belonged to the genetic ancestry cluster associated with self-reported Caucasian donors. The study aimed to test whether cataloging public T cell receptors could reveal signatures of past pathogen exposure. The study used immunosequencing to profile the T cell repertoires of approximately 650 subjects and linked those repertoires to cytomegalovirus serostatus. In addition to the first cohort of 666 subjects, a separate validation cohort of under 150 different subjects was used. High-throughput TCR immunosequencing, statistical association of individual TCRs with disease status, and machine learning were combined to predict cytomegalovirus infection status. In a later analysis, previously published TCR beta repertoires from roughly 710 donors were re-analyzed and high-resolution HLA genotyping was added so that TCR occurrence patterns could be studied. Rather than drawing on any new phenotypic data, the later analysis identified candidate immune exposures from TCR beta sequences and the way those sequences occurred across donors. An earlier analysis of around 580 of the donors used high-throughput TCR beta sequencing to judge whether each TCR beta V gene segment behaved as functional or pseudogenic. Donor age, sex, ethnicity and CMV serostatus were compiled together with the repertoire data. Genome-wide SNP genotypes for about 55% of the roughly 670 donors were used in a later genetic analysis, which treated that subset as a discovery cohort. All discovery cohort repertoires had been generated on a single sequencing platform. HLA typing covered class I and class II loci at four-digit resolution. Typing coverage differed by locus: A, B, C, DRB1 and DQB1 were typed in roughly 620-630 donors, DQA1 in 522, DPA1 in approximately 600, and DPB1 in around 440. Because of strong linkage in the cohort, roughly five DR-DQ haplotypes were treated as single units for association and clustering. Among around 400 genotyped donors of the cohort, an average of approximately 250,000 unique TCR beta nucleotide sequences were sequenced per donor, about a sixth of them non-productive.

The cohort consisted of approximately 690 healthy bone marrow donors. At the time of sampling, every cohort member was nominally healthy, though immune exposures that went unrecorded were likely present. The donor tested CMV seropositive, placing the donor among the 250 to 350 seropositive members of the cohort. Every donor gave a peripheral blood sample, and the peripheral blood mononuclear cells from that sample were used for TCR beta sequencing. Genomic DNA was extracted from the blood cell samples with the Qiagen DNeasy Blood Extraction Kit. This clone was observed once. Its antigen remains unidentified. No base qualities exist here, and no much larger clone lies one base off it. Paper-wide results and their limitations: A cluster of highly shared sequence variants was judged likely to represent a technical artifact of the sequencing pipeline. In an earlier analysis of about 540 of the donors, most TCR beta V segments were observed in productive rearrangements about 87% or about 30% of the time, broadly matching IMGT annotations. Because counts were too low, about 15 rarely observed V segments, including chromosome 9 orphons, were left out of the earlier analysis of 500 to 750 of the donors. Correlated functional status among segregating V segments might reflect linkage disequilibrium, but an unknown experimental factor could not be ruled out. When HLA alleles, especially DR and DQ, strongly co-occurred, attributing TCR associations to individual alleles was difficult. The study listed 150 to 200 TCR beta chains as associated with cytomegalovirus. Because the 87-base-pair reads could not distinguish some IMGT-functional V segments, including TRBV6-2 and TRBV6-3, those segments were excluded. The presence/absence analyses assumed that sequencing depth was roughly uniform across donors, and that assumption may not be true. While some public TCRs were present in many individuals, most TCR sequences turned up only very rarely across donors. A later analysis found that HLA-associated TCR beta chains were more clonally expanded and had lower generation probabilities than equally common non-associated chains. A further reported finding was that TCR beta sequences accurately predicted the HLA-A and HLA-B alleles for most subjects in the first cohort. CMV serostatus was the only immune exposure information available for the cohort. In a later analysis, the rate of TCR association differed among HLA loci, with DRB1 alleles having the most associated TCRs and HLA-C alleles having the fewest. A later genetic analysis reported fewer N-insertions in productive TCRs among donors in an Asian-associated ancestry cluster than the approximately 700-donor mean. The classifier was reported to diagnose cytomegalovirus status with high specificity and sensitivity in both the original and validation cohorts. A later analysis found that most CMV-associated TCR beta chains appeared HLA-restricted, with HLA associations seemingly driven largely by CMV exposure. HLA typing was unavailable for some donors at each locus, so association tests used only the typed subset. The authors suggested that the approach could potentially be generalized to other disease states and immunological phenotypes. An association between a missense DCLRE1C variant and V-gene and J-gene trimming of TCR beta chains was found in a later genetic analysis and replicated in an independent cohort. A later analysis associated 15,000 or so TCR beta sequences with specific HLA alleles at a false discovery rate of 0.05. The cohort was sequenced for TCR beta chains only, and without alpha or paired-chain data the features that could be detected were limited. Three of the identified cytomegalovirus-associated TCR beta chains were confirmed in vitro to be specific for cytomegalovirus antigens. In a later analysis, several top co-occurrence clusters were reported to appear linked to parvovirus B19, influenza, CMV and Epstein-Barr virus.

Library generation was performed with the immunoSEQ multiplex PCR assay. The multiplex PCR relied on a mix of 60 forward primers for TCR Vbeta segments and 13 reverse primers for TCR Jbeta segments. The CDR3 region of rearranged TCR beta genes was amplified from genomic DNA with a multiplex PCR assay. The amplified TCR beta libraries were sequenced on the Illumina HiSeq System as 87-base-pair reads. In the original analysis: A later analysis counted some 74 million unique TCR beta chains across the 550 to 800 repertoires, and roughly 9.9 million of these chains were shared by at least two donors. A nearest-neighbor algorithm error-corrected the raw reads and collapsed the reads into unique sequences, merging closely related sequences to remove PCR and sequencing errors. V, D and J gene segments were assigned by aligning CDR3 sequences to IMGT reference sequences. For a sequence to be retained, at least a six-nucleotide match to both a V gene segment and a J gene segment was required. Rearrangements were classified as productive when the CDR3 lacked stop codons and remained in frame with V and J, and all other rearrangements were classified as non-productive. CDR3 was defined according to IMGT convention as the region running from the second conserved V-encoded cysteine to the conserved J-encoded phenylalanine. The earlier analysis of about 620 of the donors excluded sequences that lacked an unambiguous match to a single V gene segment. An earlier analysis of roughly 590 of the donors called V segments functional above 56.7% productive rearrangements and segregating when the between-donor standard deviation exceeded 5%. A statistical classification framework was built to diagnose cytomegalovirus status from the catalog of TCR beta chain sequences. In a later analysis, TCR nucleotide sequences were compared against IMGT/GENE-DB human TR gene sequences so that V and J genes could be assigned. The TCRdist pipeline was used in a later analysis to assign CDR3 sequences and most-parsimonious VDJ recombination scenarios. In a later analysis, every TCR beta chain was defined by the combination of its CDR3 amino acid sequence and its V-gene family, and reads without a unique V-gene family were dropped. In a later analysis, approximately 590 highly shared, low-generation-probability nucleotide sequences were removed to address suspected cross-contamination and a sequencing artifact. A later analysis calculated a clonal expansion index for each public chain from normalized within-repertoire ranks of inferred template counts. In a later analysis, generation probabilities were computed using a VDJ recombination model fitted to out-of-frame rearrangements, and the results were checked against IGoR. A later analysis scored TCR-TCR, TCR-HLA and TCR-CMV co-occurrence with hypergeometric tests, applying a repertoire-size bias correction to TCR pairs. In a later analysis, false discovery rates were estimated by permuting HLA or CMV assignments 20 times. A later analysis grouped co-occurring TCRs with DBSCAN, adding TCRdist sequence similarity when clustering within HLA-allele-positive subsets. Repertoires with fewer than 30,000 or more than 120,000 public chains, plus five repertoires with anomalous nucleotide sharing, were excluded from co-occurrence clustering. Not all clones reach the TCRdb copy of this immuneACCESS table, which keeps in-frame sequences only. Checked studies attribute under half of the gap to unresolved V genes and leave the rest unexplained. V, J and clone size derive from that table, while D and trimming were established from the DNA sequence. Across this sample there are around 61,000 clones, with about 63% seen only once. Together, the top ten hold under 20% of the sample.

The V end gives up 4 bases and the J end 10 bases, leaving 6 bases in the junction not matched to a gene. Looking up the germline V gene yields CDR1 MGHRA and CDR2 YSYEKL. The CDR3 holds 14 amino acids from the cysteine to the phenylalanine. Only the CDR3 DNA stays, 42 bases, in frame from base 1. Sequencing was carried out using PBMCs. This chain is built from TRBV4-1 and TRBJ1-6, with 8 bases in between that match TRBD1. The receptor was isolated from a man in his forties or fifties in good health and CMV-seropositive. The CDR3 amino acid sequence is: CASSRGQGDSPLHF. In nucleotide form, the sequence is TGCGCCAGCAGCCGTGGACAGGGTGACTCACCCCTCCACTTT.